One TCR beta chain is described in this entry. Its antigen is currently unknown. This sample stems from a study of T cell responses to AZD1222 COVID-19 vaccine. Sequencing was performed with immunoSEQ multiplex PCR; in TCRdb, only in-frame clones are kept and a portion is missing. The table lists around 99,000 clones, approximately 91% of them singletons. General study points: Clonal diversity may have been underestimated, and the donors were mostly white British, with more females than males.

Germline V gene data show CDR1 as MDHEN and CDR2 as SYDVKM. The trim removed 5 bases at V and 4 bases at J, leaving 14 bases unmatched. This CDR3 region has 18 residues. The sequence came from an adult in good health. V gene TRBV28 combines with J gene TRBJ1-2; 12 positions match TRBD1. Sequenced here: peripheral blood, sampled on day 0 of AZD1222 vaccination. The CDR3 DNA is TGTGCCAGCAGTACCCGAACCGGGACAGGGGGCTTTGCCTATGGCTACACCTTC. Translating gives CASSTRTGTGGFAYGYTF.